This TCR beta chain is drawn from a study of PD-1 blockade in mismatch repair-deficient tumors (dated by TCRdb to about 2017). Broadly, across the study: Between late 2013 and late 2016, the trial enrolled 80 to 95 consecutive patients with around 11 types of mismatch repair-deficient cancer, all of whom had received prior treatment and were progressing. Tumor-associated T cell clones were tracked in the peripheral blood of patients responding to PD-1 blockade by deep sequencing of TCR CDR3 regions.

For each enrolled patient, mismatch repair deficiency was established using either polymerase chain reaction or immunohistochemistry. Three patients who responded to pembrolizumab therapy underwent TCR sequencing. The phase II trial prospectively tested pembrolizumab PD-1 blockade in advanced mismatch repair-deficient cancers regardless of tissue of origin. Peripheral blood T cell samples were collected serially, before PD-1 blockade began and at several time points afterward. The timing of each blood sample was reported as weeks after the first dose of pembrolizumab. What the study reported, not specific to this receptor: Rapid expansion after pembrolizumab followed by contraction, generally before radiologic responses, was shown by tumor-resident clones, which were often undetectable in blood before treatment.

The CDR3 contains 14 residues, cysteine and phenylalanine counted. Only CDR3 DNA is held: 42 bases, read in frame from base 1. The germline V and J ends show losses of 2 bases and 4 bases respectively, and no gene match explains 3 bases of the junction. CDR1 and CDR2 were assigned from the germline V gene as SGHDT and YYEEEE. The library was generated by the immunoSEQ multiplex PCR assay. TCRdb carries this immuneACCESS record with in-frame sequences only. Its versions omit some clonotypes, under half of them owing to an unresolved V gene in the studies checked, with the rest unexplained. The sample profile shows around 40,000 clones; approximately 83% of them were found once. Of the sample, around 1% falls within the top ten clones. On this clone itself: Its antigen specificity is not known. Per-base qualities were not stored, and no clone one base away is much larger.

This clonotype was sampled from an adult with mismatch repair-deficient cancer. The chain is encoded by TRBV5-6 joined to TRBJ1-2; TRBD1 agrees with 9 junctional bases. This sample comprised PBMCs, obtained approximately 9 months after starting pembrolizumab. CDR3 loop: CASSLDRGGYGYTF. The DNA sequence follows: TGTGCCAGCAGCTTAGACAGGGGGGGCTATGGCTACACCTTC.